One and the same sample provided the 25 T cell receptor beta chains below, sequenced in a study of blood T cell repertoires in COVID-19. The table came from immunoSEQ multiplex PCR; TCRdb's copy has only in-frame clones and leaves some out. The sample shows around 290,000 clones, 85% to 90% of them seen only once. Sequencing used peripheral blood. The receptors were gathered from a man between 40 and 49 years old with acute or convalescent COVID-19.

This clone was counted a single time. This chain uses TRBV18 with TRBJ1-1; TRBD1 matches 7 bases. CDR1 KGHSH and CDR2 LQKENI come from the germline V gene. The CDR3 length is 15 residues. The V segment lost 4 bases and the J segment 6 bases; nucleotides outside the gene matches: 11. The CDR3 bases are TGTGCCAGCTCACTGACAGGGCAGGAGAGCTCTGAAGCTTTCTTT. This sequence encodes CASSLTGQESSEAFF. Drawing the rest from reference TRBV18 and TRBJ1-1, the complete variable domain is NAGVMQNPRHLVRRRGQEARLRCSPMKGHSHVYWYRQLPEEGLKFMVYLQKENIIDESGMPKERFSAEFPKEGPSILRIQQVVRGDSAAYFCASSLTGQESSEAFFGQGTRLTVV.

This clone was observed a single time. V usage is TRBV7-9 and J usage is TRBJ2-7; 7 positions match TRBD1. The V and J ends lost 4 bases and 1 base, in that order; junction bases with no gene match: 10. Germline CDR1 reads SEHNR; CDR2 reads FQNEAQ (reference sequence). The CDR3 extends over 16 amino acids. The CDR3 reads CASSSSDREVSYEQYF. CDR3 bases: TGTGCCAGCAGCTCTTCCGACAGGGAAGTGTCCTACGAGCAGTACTTC.

The chain has TRBV7-2 and TRBJ2-2, with TRBD2 matching 7 bases. V was clipped by 0 bases and J by 0 bases; unmatched bases: 1. This CDR3 region has 16 residues. CDR1 and CDR2 (germline): SGHTA, FQGNSA. The CDR3 DNA sequence: TGTGCCAGCAGCTTAGCTGGGAGGGCGAACACCGGGGAGCTGTTTTTT. Residues: CASSLAGRANTGELFF.

The rearrangement links TRBV6-1 to TRBJ1-2; weak D call: TRBD1 (6 bases). The CDR3 covers 12 residues. V was cut by 3 bases and J by 4 bases, with 6 bases left in between. Germline lookup yields CDR1 MNHNS and CDR2 SASEGT. The CDR3 bases are TGTGCCAGCAGTGAGGACAGCTATGGCTACACCTTC. It yields the protein CASSEDSYGYTF.

This clone occurred once. The V and J genes are TRBV6-1 and TRBJ1-4, with unresolved D. Per the germline V gene, CDR1 is MNHNS and CDR2 is SASEGT. Trimming left V 2 bases short and J 5 bases short, with 12 bases between. CDR3 size: 15 residues. The CDR3 DNA reads TGTGCCAGCAGTGAATTAACGATGGGCAATGAAAAACTGTTTTTT. Translated: CASSELTMGNEKLFF.

The CDR3 coding sequence is TGCGCCAGCAATGACAGGGCAAAAACTGAAGCTTTCTTT. Encoded protein: CASNDRAKTEAFF. The V and J genes are TRBV10-2 and TRBJ1-1; 7 bases are shared with TRBD1. V trimming: 7 bases; J trimming: 5 bases; junction bases outside the gene matches: 7. The CDR3 has 13 amino acids. Germline lookup yields CDR1 WSHSY and CDR2 SAAADI.

V is TRBV10-3 and J is TRBJ1-1; D unresolved. V was shortened by 0 bases and J by 1 base, with 6 bases between the two germline ends. The CDR3 covers 14 residues. Germline lookup yields CDR1 ENHRY and CDR2 SYGVKD. CDR3 in amino acids: CAISESRGNTEAFF. The CDR3 nucleotides read TGTGCCATCAGTGAGTCTCGGGGGAACACTGAAGCTTTCTTT.

The rearrangement links TRBV7-2 to TRBJ1-1; D unresolved. Looked up from germline, CDR1 is SGHTA and CDR2 is FQGNSA. The V and J ends lost 2 bases and 1 base respectively, with 5 bases between them. This CDR3 region has 13 residues. CDR3 in amino acids: CASSLLANTEAFF. The CDR3 coding sequence is TGTGCCAGCAGCTTATTAGCGAACACTGAAGCTTTCTTT.

CDR3 coding DNA: TGTGCCATCAGTGACCAAGGGACAGGGGGAACTGAAGCTTTCTTT. The encoded protein is CAISDQGTGGTEAFF. V usage is TRBV10-3 and J usage is TRBJ1-1; 11 bases map to TRBD1. The junction had 5 bases not matched to a gene; V was cut back by 3 bases and J by 5 bases. Germline V gene sequence: CDR1 ENHRY, CDR2 SYGVKD. The CDR3 runs 15 residues.

The rearrangement links TRBV5-5 to TRBJ2-7; perhaps TRBD2 as D (5 bases). Germline assignment: CDR1 SGHKS and CDR2 YYEKEE (reference sequence). Deletions cut 3 bases from V and 2 bases from J, with 12 bases between. The CDR3 consists of 14 residues. The CDR3 sequence is CASSSGLQPYEQYF. The CDR3 nucleotides are TGTGCCAGCAGCTCCGGACTCCAGCCCTACGAGCAGTACTTC.

This clone was observed a single time. V is TRBV14 and J is TRBJ1-1, with 9 bases identical to TRBD1. The CDR3 sequence is 15 residues long. Trimming at V came to 4 bases and at J to 4 bases, leaving 7 bases not matched to a gene. The germline gives CDR1 SGHDN, CDR2 FVKESK. CDR3: CASSLRDRVFTEAFF. The CDR3, as DNA: TGTGCCAGCAGCCTTCGGGACAGGGTTTTCACTGAAGCTTTCTTT.

The chain joins TRBV7-2 to TRBJ2-1; 9 bases are a match to TRBD1. The CDR3 spans 14 residues. J was trimmed by 7 bases and V by 2 bases; bases with no gene match: 3. Germline CDR1 is SGHTA and CDR2 is FQGNSA. The CDR3 reads CASSLSGQGNEQFF. In DNA form, the CDR3 reads TGTGCCAGCAGCTTATCGGGACAGGGAAATGAGCAGTTCTTC.

This chain links TRBV12-5 with TRBJ2-7; a possible D gene is TRBD1 (6 bases). Germline V gene data show CDR1 as LGHNT and CDR2 as FRNRAP. The CDR3 sequence is 13 residues long. V was shortened by 3 bases and J by 5 bases, with 11 bases between the two germline ends. The CDR3 DNA reads TGTGCTAGTGGTTTTTCAGGGGTGGACGAGCAGTACTTC. Translation gives CASGFSGVDEQYF.

The chain combines TRBV9 with TRBJ2-2, with 7 bases fitting TRBD2. The CDR3 runs to 14 residues. CDR1 and CDR2 (germline): SGDLS, YYNGEE. With 1 base clipped from V and 5 bases from J, the junction kept 2 bases outside the gene matches. CDR3 sequence (DNA): TGTGCCAGCAGCGTAACTAGCGAAACCGGGGAGCTGTTTTTT. Translating it yields CASSVTSETGELFF. The full variable domain, rest sourced from reference TRBV9 and TRBJ2-2, is DSGVTQTPKHLITATGQRVTLRCSPRSGDLSVYWYQQSLDQGLQFLIQYYNGEERAKGNILERFSAQQFPDLHSELNLSSLELGDSALYFCASSVTSETGELFFGEGSRLTVL.

V gene TRBV12-3 or TRBV12-4 combines with J gene TRBJ1-3; D is uncertain. There are 12 residues in the CDR3. Trimming left V 2 bases short and J 7 bases short, with 6 bases between. The CDR3, as DNA: TGTGCCAGCAGTTTATTGGGCAACACCATATATTTT. Amino acids: CASSLLGNTIYF.

In its sample, this clone was seen once. This rearrangement joins TRBV24-1 to TRBJ2-1, with 8 bases fitting TRBD2. Germline trimming cut 7 bases from V and 2 bases from J; bases unmatched to any gene: 0. CDR1 and CDR2 from the germline V gene are KGHDR and SFDVKD. The CDR3 consists of 13 residues. CDR3 coding DNA: TGTGCCACCAGCGGGGGGGCCTACAATGAGCAGTTCTTC. Its translation is CATSGGAYNEQFF.

This clone came up once. V is TRBV3-1 (or the pseudogene TRBV3-2) and J is TRBJ2-3; D possibly corresponds to TRBD1 (5 bases). The CDR3 has 12 amino acids. The V and J ends lost 3 bases and 4 bases respectively, with 5 bases between them. CDR1 LGHDT and CDR2 YNNKEL come from the germline V gene (reference sequence). CDR3 sequence: CASSHRADTQYF. CDR3 bases: TGTGCCAGCAGCCACAGGGCAGATACGCAGTATTTT.

The rearrangement joins TRBV24-1 to TRBJ1-1; D ambiguous. The CDR3 runs to 14 residues. Trimming took 0 bases from V and 4 from J, leaving 8 bases between them. From germline, CDR1 is KGHDR and CDR2 SFDVKD. The CDR3 DNA follows: TGTGCCACCAGTGATTTGCGGTATGGCACTGAAGCTTTCTTT. As protein: CATSDLRYGTEAFF.

The chain carries TRBV5-1 and TRBJ2-5, with 8 bases identical to TRBD1. In germline, CDR1 is SGHRS, CDR2 YFSETQ. The V gene end was trimmed by 4 bases and the J gene end by 4 bases; junction bases not matched to a gene: 6. This CDR3 is 14 amino acids long. The CDR3 is CASSIKQGGETQYF. The CDR3 region has the DNA TGCGCCAGCAGCATTAAACAGGGGGGAGAGACCCAGTACTTC.

V and J are TRBV2 and TRBJ2-2; TRBD2 matches 10 bases. CDR1 is SNHLY and CDR2 is FYNNEI in the germline V gene. With 6 bases clipped from V and 5 bases from J, the junction kept 3 bases outside the gene matches. The CDR3 consists of 14 residues. This CDR3 reads CASRSGGETGELFF. In nucleotides, the CDR3 is TGTGCCAGCAGAAGCGGGGGGGAGACCGGGGAGCTGTTTTTT.

The rearrangement links TRBV9 to TRBJ2-3; maybe TRBD2 (6 bases). This CDR3 comprises 17 residues. Germline CDR1 and CDR2: SGDLS and YYNGEE. The germline V and J ends were trimmed by 1 base and 2 bases, with 17 bases remaining between them. Here the CDR3 reads CASSVPRGLPYTDTQYF. The CDR3 bases are TGTGCCAGCAGCGTACCCCGAGGACTACCTTACACAGATACGCAGTATTTT.

The gene calls are TRBV2 and TRBJ2-2; no reliable D call. Trimming took 6 bases from V and 2 from J, leaving 4 bases between them. From germline, CDR1 is SNHLY and CDR2 FYNNEI. The CDR3 is made up of 12 amino acids. CDR3 nucleotides: TGTGCCAGCAGCTCTAACACCGGGGAGCTGTTTTTT. Translation: CASSSNTGELFF.

This chain joins TRBV24-1 and TRBJ2-5; a weak D match, TRBD1 (6 bases). This CDR3 comprises 15 residues. Germline V gene data show CDR1 as KGHDR and CDR2 as SFDVKD. V gave up 3 bases and J gave up 4 bases, with 14 bases separating them. In DNA form, the CDR3 reads TGTGCCACCAGTGATCCAGGGGAATTAGGAGAGACCCAGTACTTC. It yields the protein CATSDPGELGETQYF.

The rearrangement uses TRBV2 and TRBJ1-6; D may be TRBD1 (6 bases). Germline-derived CDR1 and CDR2 are SNHLY and FYNNEI. The length of the CDR3 is 15 residues. Trimming left V 4 bases short and J 9 bases short, with 16 bases between. CDR3 DNA sequence: TGTGCCAGCAGTGGGACCGATAGCAGGGGTTCACCCCTCCACTTT. Its protein product is CASSGTDSRGSPLHF.

The chain recombines TRBV2 with TRBJ2-7, with D perhaps TRBD2 (7 bases). Per the germline V gene, CDR1 is SNHLY and CDR2 is FYNNEI. This CDR3 spans 12 amino acids. The ends were cut back, 8 bases at V and 4 bases at J, with 12 bases in the middle. Here the CDR3 reads CASGEGGYEQYF. DNA of the CDR3: TGTGCCAGCGGAGAGGGGGGGTACGAGCAGTACTTC.